This T cell receptor (beta chain) was captured in a study of blood T cell repertoires in COVID-19. Sequencing used immunoSEQ multiplex PCR; TCRdb keeps in-frame clones, though not all of them. The repertoire has almost 500,000 clones, approximately 86% of them found once; the top ten carry around 7.9%. The cohort comprised adults aged roughly 18 to 95 years residing in about two dozen US areas. Per the germline V gene, CDR1 is SGHRS and CDR2 is YFSETQ. The CDR3 has 14 residues. V lost 4 bases to trimming and J lost 7 bases; unmatched junction nucleotides: 9. This clonotype originated in a woman aged 55-70 years who had recovered from COVID-19. V gene TRBV5-1 combines with J gene TRBJ1-2; 8 positions match TRBD1. The sample was PBMCs or T cells enriched from blood (not recorded which). The CDR3 sequence: CASSPDRAQGGYTF. CDR3 sequence (DNA): TGCGCCAGCAGCCCGGACAGGGCCCAGGGTGGCTACACCTTC.